Each of the 22 T cell receptor beta chains below was sequenced from the same sample in a study of CXCR3-negative and CXCR3-positive naive CD8 T cells. Study-level results: Hydrophobicity of TRB CDR3s was greater in CXCR3-positive naive cells than in CXCR3-negative naive cells.

The libraries of TRB cDNA were constructed through 5' RACE using UMI labels. Using the 5' RACE reads, TCRdb records one entry per CDR3 protein without DNA. This sample contains 110,000 or so distinct CDR3 sequences. Their cognate antigens are unknown. Sequenced input: naive CXCR3+ CD8+ T cells from blood. Subset in this sample: CD45RO-CCR7+CD27+CD95- naive CD8+ T cells expressing CXCR3 (TNR3+). These receptors were collected from a human donor in good health. Some clones in this sample may be carry-over from other donors' samples.

The rearrangement joins TRBV5-5 to TRBJ1-5; the TRBD1 assignment by TCRdb is unverifiable without DNA. The germline V gene has CDR1 SGHKS and CDR2 YYEKEE (reference sequence). The length of the CDR3 is 15 residues. The CDR3: CASSHTQGLDQPQHF.

The chain carries TRBV12-3 or TRBV12-4 and TRBJ1-5; TCRdb reports TRBD1, a call that lacks DNA to check it against. This CDR3 spans 11 amino acids. The CDR3 region is CASSSGEPQHF.

The CDR3 sequence is CASSLVLAGQETQYF. V usage is TRBV11-2 and J usage is TRBJ2-5; TCRdb returns TRBD2, unconfirmable since there is no DNA. The CDR3 has 15 amino acids. Germline lookup yields CDR1 SGHAT and CDR2 FQNNGV.

The J gene is TRBJ2-7, the V gene TRBV2. Germline V gives CDR1 SNHLY, CDR2 FYNNEI. This CDR3 is 11 amino acids long. The CDR3 loop is CASRDIDEQYF.

This sequence joins TRBV13 and TRBJ2-3. The CDR3 is made up of 14 amino acids. Per germline, CDR1 PRHDT and CDR2 FYEKMQ (reference sequence). The CDR3 region is CASSFGLSTDTQYF.

The V call is TRBV24-1, the J call TRBJ2-1. The CDR3 has 17 amino acids. Germline V gene sequence: CDR1 KGHDR, CDR2 SFDVKD. This CDR3 reads CATSDPTAVSSYNEQFF.

This chain connects TRBV4-2 to TRBJ2-7; TCRdb lists TRBD1, though no DNA is available to test this call. Germline CDR1 reads LGHNA; CDR2 reads YNFKEQ. The CDR3 spans 16 residues. CDR3 loop: CASSQINRDRVYEQYF.

The CDR3 loop is CASSPGGAIFDGTQYF. The chain is built from TRBV27 and TRBJ2-5; TCRdb's assignment of TRBD1 cannot be checked, as there is no DNA. The CDR3 length is 16 residues. In germline, CDR1 is MNHEY, CDR2 SMNVEV (reference sequence).

The V call is TRBV15, the J call TRBJ2-2. The CDR3 is 15 amino acids. Germline values: CDR1 LNHNV, CDR2 YYDKDF (reference sequence). This CDR3 reads CATSSRFPNTGELFF.

V and J are TRBV11-2 and TRBJ1-1; lacking DNA, the TRBD1 call made by TCRdb goes unchecked. The CDR3 consists of 16 residues. Per germline, CDR1 SGHAT and CDR2 FQNNGV. The CDR3 here is CASSPRQSTGDTEAFF.

The chain is built from TRBV12-3 or TRBV12-4 and TRBJ2-2; without DNA, the TCRdb call of TRBD1 cannot be checked. The CDR3 extends over 13 amino acids. CDR3 amino acids: CASRGVNTGELFF.

The genes are TRBV29-1 and TRBJ2-2. Germline V CDR1 and CDR2: SQVTM, ANQGSEA. The CDR3 covers 13 residues. The CDR3 is CSVLSLSPGELFF.

The rearrangement links TRBV20-1 to TRBJ2-7; TCRdb names TRBD2, which stays unverified in the absence of DNA. Germline loops: CDR1 DFQATT, CDR2 SNEGSKA (reference sequence). This CDR3 has 11 amino acids. This chain's CDR3 is CSATGGYEQYF.

The chain carries TRBV27 and TRBJ2-2; the TCRdb D gene call, TRBD1, has no DNA to confirm it. CDR1 MNHEY and CDR2 SMNVEV come from the germline V gene (reference sequence). The CDR3 runs to 15 residues. CDR3: CASSVRGVNTGELFF.

The chain combines TRBV10-3 with TRBJ1-3; there is no DNA to check the TCRdb D call of TRBD1. The CDR3 runs to 15 residues. CDR1 is ENHRY, CDR2 SYGVKD, per germline. CDR3 protein: CAVKRDRGSGNTIYF.

The genes are TRBV7-9 and TRBJ2-1. The CDR3 totals 13 residues. The germline gives CDR1 SEHNR, CDR2 FQNEAQ (reference sequence). The CDR3 reads CASSPGLHNEQFF.

The chain has TRBV29-1 and TRBJ2-7. From germline, CDR1 is SQVTM and CDR2 ANQGSEA. The CDR3 spans 13 residues. CDR3 amino acids: CSVLYSQNYEQYF.

The chain has TRBV7-2 and TRBJ2-7; the TRBD1 assignment by TCRdb is unverifiable without DNA. The germline CDR1 and CDR2 sequences are SGHTA and FQGNSA. This CDR3 comprises 19 residues. The CDR3 sequence: CASSPWASGLGESSYEQYF.

V and J are TRBV2 and TRBJ2-1; no DNA is available, so the TRBD2 call from TCRdb remains unchecked. Germline V gives CDR1 SNHLY, CDR2 FYNNEI. The CDR3 length is 14 residues. The CDR3 sequence is CAITDSGGWDEQFF. Variable domain in full (rest from reference TRBV2 and TRBJ2-1): EPEVTQTPSHQVTQMGQEVILRCVPISNHLYFYWYRQILGQKVEFLVSFYNNEISEKSEIFDDQFSVERPDGSNFTLKIRSTKLEDSAMYFCAITDSGGWDEQFFGPGTRLTVL.

This chain joins TRBV29-1 and TRBJ1-1. CDR3 length: 12 amino acids. The germline gives CDR1 SQVTM, CDR2 ANQGSEA. This chain's CDR3 is CSVETLYAEAFF.

The chain couples TRBV5-1 to TRBJ2-7. The CDR3 has 19 residues. Germline V gene sequence: CDR1 SGHRS, CDR2 YFSETQ. CDR3 sequence: CASSLVTSTGSLRSYEQYF. The entire variable domain, with the rest obtained from reference TRBV5-1 and TRBJ2-7, is as follows: KAGVTQTPRYLIKTRGQQVTLSCSPISGHRSVSWYQQTPGQGLQFLFEYFSETQRNKGNFPGRFSGRQFSNSRSEMNVSTLELGDSALYLCASSLVTSTGSLRSYEQYFGPGTRLTVT.

The chain is built from TRBV9 and TRBJ1-2; the TCRdb call, TRBD1, lacks DNA for checking. This CDR3 is built from 19 residues. Germline V gene lookup returns CDR1 SGDLS and CDR2 YYNGEE. This CDR3 reads CASSVGPRDRAGFDYGYTF.